These 28 T cell receptor beta chains came from one sample sequenced in a study of regulatory dendritic cells for organ transplantation. Method: immunoSEQ multiplex PCR; TCRdb's copy keeps in-frame clones and lacks some. This table holds 12,000 or so clones, about nine tenths found once. Which antigens these TCRs recognize remains unknown. Allogeneic regulatory or mature dendritic cells were co-cultured for four to six days with CFSE-labeled sorted T cells at 1:10. Sample: naive CD8+ T cells from blood cultured with dendritic cells. Specified subset: CD45RA+ naive T cells. The receptors shown here come from a human donor in good health.

The chain has TRBV7-8 and TRBJ2-3; possible D gene TRBD2, 5 bases. The germline V and J ends were trimmed by 5 bases and 5 bases, with 8 bases remaining between them. Germline V gene lookup returns CDR1 SGHVS and CDR2 FQNEAQ. The CDR3 has 12 amino acids. This CDR3 is CASSSGVDTQYF. CDR3 coding DNA: TGTGCCAGCAGCAGCGGCGTAGATACGCAGTATTTT.

The genes are TRBV6-4 and TRBJ1-6, with TRBD1 matching over 8 bases. CDR1 and CDR2 (germline): MRHNA, SNTAGT. After removal of 6 bases from V and 4 bases from J, the junction contained 5 bases not matched to a gene. The CDR3 consists of 15 residues. DNA of the CDR3: TGTGCCAGCAGCAGACAGGGGTCATATAATTCACCCCTCCACTTT. It encodes CASSRQGSYNSPLHF.

The gene calls are TRBV6-5 and TRBJ1-2; 7 bases are a match to TRBD1. CDR1 MNHEY and CDR2 SVGAGI come from the germline V gene. J gave up 4 bases and V 6 bases, and 5 bases lay outside the gene matches. CDR3 length: 13 amino acids. CDR3 nucleotides: TGTGCCAGCAGCCCGGGACAGACCTATGGCTACACCTTC. Translating it yields CASSPGQTYGYTF.

This sequence joins TRBV28 and TRBJ1-5; D may be TRBD1 (5 bases). This CDR3 region has 13 residues. CDR1 MDHEN and CDR2 SYDVKM come from the germline V gene. V lost 4 bases and J 2 bases, leaving 6 bases between the germline ends. CDR3 nucleotide sequence: TGTGCCAGCAGTTGGGGGGGCAATCAGCCCCAGCATTTT. Protein: CASSWGGNQPQHF.

This clone was counted between two and nine times. V gene TRBV27 combines with J gene TRBJ2-1; D is undetermined. The V end lost 3 bases, the J end lost 9 bases, and 12 bases lay between the germline ends. The CDR3 loop spans 13 amino acids. From germline, CDR1 is MNHEY and CDR2 SMNVEV (reference sequence). This chain's CDR3 is CASSLVLGSEQFF. As DNA, the CDR3 is TGTGCCAGCAGTTTGGTTTTGGGAAGTGAGCAGTTCTTC.

The chain joins TRBV6-1 to TRBJ2-7; 7 bases map to TRBD1. The CDR3 spans 15 residues. Germline V lookup: CDR1 MNHNS, CDR2 SASEGT. With 10 bases clipped from V and 0 bases from J, the junction kept 12 bases outside the gene matches. CDR3: CATSPGQVSSYEQYF. The CDR3, as DNA: TGTGCCACCTCTCCTGGACAGGTCAGCTCCTACGAGCAGTACTTC.

J is TRBJ2-7 and V is TRBV2, with TRBD2 identical over 13 bases. The CDR3 runs to 16 residues. Losses at the gene ends were 6 bases for V and 4 bases for J; bases not matched to a gene: 9. Germline V gene data show CDR1 as SNHLY and CDR2 as FYNNEI. The CDR3 bases are TGTGCCAGCAGATCACTAGCGGGAGGGCCTTTGTACGAGCAGTACTTC. Translated: CASRSLAGGPLYEQYF.

The chain employs TRBV4-3 and TRBJ2-5; no clear D. This CDR3 contains 14 residues. V shed 0 bases and J shed 4 bases, with 9 bases lying between them. Germline loops: CDR1 LGHNA, CDR2 YSLEER. The CDR3 spells CASSQDRTRETQYF. The DNA of the CDR3 is TGCGCCAGCAGCCAAGATCGTACCAGAGAGACCCAGTACTTC.

J is TRBJ2-4 and V is TRBV28, with D perhaps given as TRBD1 or TRBD2 (5 bases each). Deletions cut 5 bases from V and 4 bases from J, with 18 bases between. Germline CDR1 MDHEN, CDR2 SYDVKM. This CDR3 region has 16 residues. Here the CDR3 reads CASSQISGTPKNIQYF. The DNA for the CDR3 is TGTGCCAGCAGTCAAATTTCCGGGACCCCAAAAAACATTCAGTACTTC.

This clone appeared a single time. V gene TRBV27 combines with J gene TRBJ2-7, with D unresolved. Germline CDR1 MNHEY, CDR2 SMNVEV (reference sequence). Trimming shortened V by 3 bases and J by 4 bases, and 13 bases separated the two germline ends. The CDR3 runs to 14 residues. DNA of the CDR3: TGTGCCAGCAGTTTTGGTCTAGAGTCGTACGAGCAGTACTTC. Translation gives CASSFGLESYEQYF.

The chain joins TRBV5-4 to TRBJ1-2; D not certain. The germline gives CDR1 SGHNT, CDR2 YYREEE (reference sequence). The CDR3 is 12 residues long. Trimming shortened V by 6 bases and J by 8 bases, and 14 bases separated the two germline ends. The CDR3 protein is CASNRGAQGYTF. Here the CDR3 DNA reads TGTGCCAGCAACCGGGGAGCACAGGGCTACACCTTC.

The CDR3 spells CASSTGELFF. The CDR3 DNA reads as TGTGCCAGCAGTACCGGGGAGCTGTTTTTT. V is TRBV6-1 and J is TRBJ2-2; D is undetermined. Germline V CDR1 and CDR2: MNHNS, SASEGT. The length of the CDR3 is 10 residues. The V and J ends lost 5 bases and 5 bases respectively, with 0 bases between them.

The CDR3 sequence: CARSLFYVPNYGYTF. The CDR3 DNA sequence: TGTGCCAGAAGCTTATTCTACGTACCTAACTATGGCTACACCTTC. This rearrangement joins TRBV7-5 to TRBJ1-2. TRBV7-5 is a known pseudogene. The CDR3 consists of 15 residues.

This clone was counted once. The V and J genes are TRBV28 and TRBJ2-1; 7 bases map to TRBD2. The CDR3 covers 16 residues. CDR1 and CDR2 from the germline V gene are MDHEN and SYDVKM. Trimming cost V 3 bases and J 4 bases; bases outside gene matches: 9. The CDR3 reads CASSFGAGRIYNEQFF. In DNA, the CDR3 is TGTGCCAGCAGTTTTGGCGCCGGGAGGATTTACAATGAGCAGTTCTTC.

The chain carries TRBV5-1 and TRBJ2-3; D is ambiguous. The ends were cut back, 1 base at V and 0 bases at J, with 12 bases in the middle. Germline loops: CDR1 SGHRS, CDR2 YFSETQ. This CDR3 has 16 amino acids. CDR3 sequence: CASSLRTPASTDTQYF. The CDR3 coding sequence is TGCGCCAGCAGCTTGCGGACCCCGGCGAGCACAGATACGCAGTATTTT.

The rearrangement joins TRBV9 to TRBJ2-1; D perhaps matches TRBD2 (5 bases). The ends were cut back, 3 bases at V and 4 bases at J, with 8 bases in the middle. The germline V gene has CDR1 SGDLS and CDR2 YYNGEE. The CDR3 has 13 amino acids. The CDR3: CASSGTQYNEQFF. CDR3 nucleotides: TGTGCCAGCAGCGGGACTCAGTACAATGAGCAGTTCTTC.

The V and J genes are TRBV29-1 and TRBJ2-7, with 11 positions matching TRBD2. The J segment lost 4 bases and the V segment lost 7 bases, leaving 6 bases of the junction unmatched. The CDR3 runs to 13 residues. The germline gives CDR1 SQVTM, CDR2 ANQGSEA. CDR3 nucleotides: TGCAGCGCTATAGCGGGAGGGCCTTACGAGCAGTACTTC. Its translation: CSAIAGGPYEQYF.

The chain links TRBV7-8 to TRBJ1-1, with D maybe TRBD1 (6 bases). This CDR3 spans 15 amino acids. V was cut by 3 bases and J by 4 bases, with 15 bases left in between. Germline CDR1 reads SGHVS; CDR2 reads FQNEAQ. In DNA, the CDR3 is TGTGCCAGCAGCTTGGGGGCCCAGGGCGGCACTGAAGCTTTCTTT. This codes for CASSLGAQGGTEAFF.

This chain connects TRBV28 to TRBJ2-1; TRBD1 matches 7 bases. The V and J ends lost 3 bases and 3 bases, in that order; junction bases with no gene match: 5. There are 15 residues in the CDR3. Germline values: CDR1 MDHEN, CDR2 SYDVKM. The CDR3 here is CASSLETGNYNEQFF. The CDR3 nucleotides read TGTGCCAGCAGTTTGGAGACAGGGAACTACAATGAGCAGTTCTTC.

This clone was picked up a small number of times. This chain uses TRBV2 with TRBJ2-7, with D uncertain. CDR1 SNHLY and CDR2 FYNNEI come from the germline V gene. Trimming stripped 8 bases from V and 2 bases from J, with 7 bases between. The CDR3 is 11 residues long. This chain's CDR3 is CASYKTYEQYF. In nucleotides, the CDR3 is TGTGCCAGCTACAAAACCTACGAGCAGTACTTC.

The chain is built from TRBV7-3 and TRBJ2-3, with a possible D match to TRBD2 (5 bases). The CDR3 length is 12 residues. In germline, CDR1 is SGHTA, CDR2 FQGTGA. The ends were cut back, 2 bases at V and 10 bases at J, with 10 bases in the middle. CDR3 nucleotides: TGTGCCAGCAGCTTATTCCGGGGAGCGCAGTATTTT. It codes for CASSLFRGAQYF.

V and J are TRBV4-1 and TRBJ2-7; tentatively, D is TRBD1 or TRBD2 (5 bases each). The CDR3 runs to 14 residues. Germline-derived CDR1 and CDR2 are MGHRA and YSYEKL. Trimming removed 4 bases at V and 2 bases at J, with 12 bases between. The CDR3 region is CASSLGTVTYEQYF. The CDR3 DNA follows: TGCGCCAGCAGCCTCGGGACCGTGACCTACGAGCAGTACTTC.

This rearrangement joins TRBV29-1 to TRBJ2-3; 8 nucleotides align to TRBD2. The CDR3 has 16 residues. CDR1 SQVTM and CDR2 ANQGSEA come from the germline V gene. The J segment lost 7 bases and the V segment lost 4 bases, leaving 16 bases of the junction unmatched. The CDR3 sequence: CSVVGGTGGPSNTQYF. For the CDR3, the DNA is TGCAGCGTTGTGGGGGGGACGGGAGGGCCGTCAAATACGCAGTATTTT.

The rearrangement joins TRBV27 to TRBJ2-1; 11 bases map to TRBD2. The V gene's germline CDR1 is MNHEY and CDR2 SMNVEV (reference sequence). The CDR3 runs to 15 residues. Unmatched junction bases numbered 5, after V lost 6 bases and J lost 4 bases. In DNA, the CDR3 is TGTGCCAGCAGCTCGTCTAGCGGGGGGTACAATGAGCAGTTCTTC. Amino acids: CASSSSSGGYNEQFF.

The chain carries TRBV4-1 and TRBJ2-5; 7 positions match TRBD1. In germline, CDR1 is MGHRA, CDR2 YSYEKL. The CDR3 totals 14 residues. V lost 2 bases, J lost 5 bases, and 5 bases stayed unmatched. The DNA for the CDR3 is TGCGCCAGCAGCCAAACGGGCAGGGGGGAGACCCAGTACTTC. It encodes CASSQTGRGETQYF.

Note on this clone: The junction departs from the called germline gene at one end, perhaps through a read error. The sample carries other DNA sequences with the same CDR3. The chain has TRBV27 and TRBJ1-4; tentative D call: TRBD1 (5 bases). The CDR3 contains 14 residues. Germline V lookup: CDR1 MNHEY, CDR2 SMNVEV (reference sequence). CDR3 sequence reads: CASSFRQGGEKLFF. The CDR3 DNA is TGTGCCAGCAGTTTCCGGCAGGGAGGCGAAAAGCTGTTTTTT.

This sequence joins TRBV13 and TRBJ2-3; D gene ambiguous. This CDR3 has 15 amino acids. V was clipped by 2 bases and J by 2 bases, with 11 bases between them. Germline V gene data show CDR1 as PRHDT and CDR2 as FYEKMQ (reference sequence). CDR3 sequence: CASSLYSRITDTQYF. CDR3 in DNA: TGTGCCAGCAGCTTATACAGCAGAATCACAGATACGCAGTATTTT.

This chain links TRBV4-3 with TRBJ1-1; weak D call: TRBD1 (5 bases). CDR1 and CDR2 from the germline V gene are LGHNA and YSLEER. The CDR3 has 14 amino acids. With 4 bases removed from V and 4 bases from J, the gap between germline ends came to 13 bases. DNA for the CDR3: TGCGCCAGCAGCCGGGGCGCCGGTGGCACTGAAGCTTTCTTT. Protein product: CASSRGAGGTEAFF.